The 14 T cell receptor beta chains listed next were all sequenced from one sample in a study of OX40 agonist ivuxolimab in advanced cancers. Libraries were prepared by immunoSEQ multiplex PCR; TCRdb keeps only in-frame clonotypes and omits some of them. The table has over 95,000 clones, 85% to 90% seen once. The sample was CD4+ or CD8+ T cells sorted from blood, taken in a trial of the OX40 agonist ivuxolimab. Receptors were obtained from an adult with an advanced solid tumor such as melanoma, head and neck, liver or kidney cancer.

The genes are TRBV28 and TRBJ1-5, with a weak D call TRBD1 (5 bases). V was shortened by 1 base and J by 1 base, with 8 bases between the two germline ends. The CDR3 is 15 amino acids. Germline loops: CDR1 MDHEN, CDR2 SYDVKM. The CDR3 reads CASSLSSGSNQPQHF. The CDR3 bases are TGTGCCAGCAGTTTATCGTCAGGGAGCAATCAGCCCCAGCATTTT.

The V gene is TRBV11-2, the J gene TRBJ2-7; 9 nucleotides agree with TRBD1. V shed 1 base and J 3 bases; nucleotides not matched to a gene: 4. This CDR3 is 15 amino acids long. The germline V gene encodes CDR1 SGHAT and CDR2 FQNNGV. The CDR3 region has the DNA TGTGCCAGCAGCTTAGGACAGGGGGAAGTCTACGAGCAGTACTTC. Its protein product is CASSLGQGEVYEQYF.

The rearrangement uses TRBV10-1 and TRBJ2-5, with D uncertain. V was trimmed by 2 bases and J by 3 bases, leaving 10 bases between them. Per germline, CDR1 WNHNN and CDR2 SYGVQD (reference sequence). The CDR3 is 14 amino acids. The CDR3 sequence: CASSEAENKETQYF. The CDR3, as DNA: TGCGCCAGCAGTGAGGCAGAAAATAAAGAGACCCAGTACTTC.

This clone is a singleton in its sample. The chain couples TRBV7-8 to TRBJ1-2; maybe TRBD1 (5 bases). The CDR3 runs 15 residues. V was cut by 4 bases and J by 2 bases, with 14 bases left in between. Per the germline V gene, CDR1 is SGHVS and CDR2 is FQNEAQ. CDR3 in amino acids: CASSSWGVRNYGYTF. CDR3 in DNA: TGTGCCAGCAGCTCTTGGGGGGTTCGGAACTATGGCTACACCTTC.

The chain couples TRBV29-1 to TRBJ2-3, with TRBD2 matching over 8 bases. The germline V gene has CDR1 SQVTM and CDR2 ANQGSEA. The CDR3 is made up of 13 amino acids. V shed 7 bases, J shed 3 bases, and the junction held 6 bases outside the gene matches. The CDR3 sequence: CSAGTRGTDTQYF. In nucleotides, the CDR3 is TGCAGCGCCGGGACTAGAGGAACAGATACGCAGTATTTT.

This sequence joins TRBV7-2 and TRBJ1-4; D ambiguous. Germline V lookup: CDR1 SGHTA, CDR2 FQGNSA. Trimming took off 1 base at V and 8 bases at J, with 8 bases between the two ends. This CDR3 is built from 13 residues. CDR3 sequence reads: CASSLERNEKLFF. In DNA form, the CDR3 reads TGTGCCAGCAGCTTAGAGAGAAACGAAAAACTGTTTTTT. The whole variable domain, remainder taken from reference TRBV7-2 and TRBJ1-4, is GAGVSQSPSNKVTEKGKDVELRCDPISGHTALYWYRQSLGQGLEFLIYFQGNSAPDKSGLPSDRFSAERTGGSVSTLTIQRTQQEDSAVYLCASSLERNEKLFFGSGTQLSVL.

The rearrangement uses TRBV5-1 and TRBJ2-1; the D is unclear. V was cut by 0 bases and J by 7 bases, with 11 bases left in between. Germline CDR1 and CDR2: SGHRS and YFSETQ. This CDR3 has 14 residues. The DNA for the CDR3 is TGCGCCAGCAGCTTGGTCCGGGCCGAGAATGAGCAGTTCTTC. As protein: CASSLVRAENEQFF.

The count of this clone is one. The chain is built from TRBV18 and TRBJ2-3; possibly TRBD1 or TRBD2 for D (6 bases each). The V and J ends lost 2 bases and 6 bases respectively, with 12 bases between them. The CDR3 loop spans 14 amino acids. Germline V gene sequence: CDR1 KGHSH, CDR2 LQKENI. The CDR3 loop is CASSPGGGQDTQYF. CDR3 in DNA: TGTGCCAGCTCACCAGGTGGGGGGCAGGATACGCAGTATTTT.

The CDR3 region is CASSKAQTEAFF. The DNA of the CDR3 is TGTGCCAGCAGCAAGGCGCAAACTGAAGCTTTCTTT. The chain combines TRBV7-9 with TRBJ1-1; D is unresolved. V lost 5 bases, J lost 5 bases, and 9 bases lay in between. There are 12 residues in the CDR3. Germline V gene lookup returns CDR1 SEHNR and CDR2 FQNEAQ (reference sequence).

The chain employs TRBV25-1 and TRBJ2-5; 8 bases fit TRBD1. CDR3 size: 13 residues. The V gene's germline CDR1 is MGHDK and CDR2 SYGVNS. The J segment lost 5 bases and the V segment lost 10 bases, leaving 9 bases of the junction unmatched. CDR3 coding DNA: TGTGCCACCTCACAGGGGGGACGGGAGACCCAGTACTTC. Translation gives CATSQGGRETQYF.

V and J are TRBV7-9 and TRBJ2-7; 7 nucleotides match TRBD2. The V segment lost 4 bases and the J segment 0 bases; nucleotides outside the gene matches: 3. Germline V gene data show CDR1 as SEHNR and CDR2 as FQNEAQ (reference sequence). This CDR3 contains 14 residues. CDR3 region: CASSSGTNSYEQYF. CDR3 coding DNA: TGTGCCAGCAGCTCCGGGACTAACTCCTACGAGCAGTACTTC.

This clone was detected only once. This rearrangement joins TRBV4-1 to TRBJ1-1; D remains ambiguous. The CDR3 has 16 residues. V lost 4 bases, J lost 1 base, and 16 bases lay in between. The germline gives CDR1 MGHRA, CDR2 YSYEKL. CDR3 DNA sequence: TGCGCCAGCAGCCCCTCGGAAGAGAGGTGGAACACTGAAGCTTTCTTT. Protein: CASSPSEERWNTEAFF.

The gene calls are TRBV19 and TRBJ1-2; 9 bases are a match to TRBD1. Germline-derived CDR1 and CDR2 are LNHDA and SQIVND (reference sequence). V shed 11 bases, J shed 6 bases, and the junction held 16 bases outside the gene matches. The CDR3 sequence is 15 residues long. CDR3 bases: TGTGCCGCAAAGCCCGGGACAGGGAATCGAGATGGCTACACCTTC. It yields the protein CAAKPGTGNRDGYTF.

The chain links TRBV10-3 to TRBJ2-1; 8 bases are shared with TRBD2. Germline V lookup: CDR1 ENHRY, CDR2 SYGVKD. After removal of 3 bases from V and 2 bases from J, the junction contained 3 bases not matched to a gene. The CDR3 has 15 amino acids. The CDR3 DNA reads TGTGCCATCAGTGACGGGGGGGGTGCCTACAATGAGCAGTTCTTC. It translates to CAISDGGGAYNEQFF.